A single TCR beta chain is shown here with its context. The germline CDR1 and CDR2 sequences are MDHEN and SYDVKM. V was shortened by 5 bases and J by 8 bases, with 12 bases between the two germline ends. The CDR3 covers 13 residues. TCRdb itself ran the 5' RACE reads through MiXCR, one entry per CDR3 protein. The sample lists 35,000 to 50,000 distinct CDR3 sequences; 30% were seen once. Material: tumor-infiltrating memory CD4+ T cells sorted from the breast tumor. Noted subset: memory CD4+ T cells, CD4+CD45RO+CD25-. This clonotype was obtained from a female donor with breast cancer. The V and J genes are TRBV28 and TRBJ1-4; D gene unclear. CDR3: CASSPDPGEKLFF. DNA for the CDR3: TGTGCCAGCAGTCCAGATCCCGGAGAAAAACTGTTTTTT.